This T cell receptor (beta chain) was observed in a study of Tregs in tolerant kidney transplant recipients. Study-wide results and caveats: This study did not directly address biological reproducibility.

The CDR3 covers 11 residues. CDR1 SGHTA and CDR2 FQGNSA come from the germline V gene. V lost 5 bases to trimming and J lost 6 bases, with 5 bases between them. Profiling relied on immunoSEQ multiplex PCR, and the TCRdb table lists in-frame clones only, not all of them. The table has around 77,000 clones, about 98% seen once. Note on this clone: The antigen remains unidentified.

This receptor was identified in a human donor who received a combined kidney and bone marrow transplant. This specimen was CD4+ T cells from blood, taken before the transplant. The chain joins TRBV7-2 to TRBJ2-1; D call uncertain. CDR3 bases: TGTGCCAGCAGCCGTTTCAATGAGCAGTTCTTC. Translating gives CASSRFNEQFF.